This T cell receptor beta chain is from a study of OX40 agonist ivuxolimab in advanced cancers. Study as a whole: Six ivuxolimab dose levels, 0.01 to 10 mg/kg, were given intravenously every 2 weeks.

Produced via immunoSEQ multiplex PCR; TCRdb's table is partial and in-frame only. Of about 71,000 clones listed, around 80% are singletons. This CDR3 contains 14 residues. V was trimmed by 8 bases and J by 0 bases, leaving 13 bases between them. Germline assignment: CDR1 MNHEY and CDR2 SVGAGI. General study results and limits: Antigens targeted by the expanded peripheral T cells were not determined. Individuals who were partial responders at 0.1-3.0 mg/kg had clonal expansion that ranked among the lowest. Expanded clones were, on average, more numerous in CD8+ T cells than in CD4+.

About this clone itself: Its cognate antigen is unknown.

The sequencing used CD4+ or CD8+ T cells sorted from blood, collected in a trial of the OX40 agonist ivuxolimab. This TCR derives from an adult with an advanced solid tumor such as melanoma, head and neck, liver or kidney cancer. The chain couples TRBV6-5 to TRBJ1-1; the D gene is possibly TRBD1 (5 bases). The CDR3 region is CASRPPGMNTEAFF. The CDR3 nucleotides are TGTGCCAGCCGTCCCCCAGGGATGAACACTGAAGCTTTCTTT.